A selection of T cell receptor beta chains follows, all from one sample in a study of blood T cell repertoires in COVID-19. TCRdb keeps only in-frame clones here, not all; method: immunoSEQ multiplex PCR. Of approximately 150,000 clones listed, around 83% are singletons. Material: peripheral blood. The receptor set was obtained from a woman aged 70-85 years who had recovered from COVID-19. The CDR3 runs from the conserved cysteine through the conserved F or W. D genes are given only for firm matches. Not every row has a clone size; where given, it reads once, few, many or a size class.

V: TRBV10-3
size: -
J: TRBJ1-1
D: -
length: 16
DNA: TGTGCCATCAGTGTACAGGGTGGAGAGGTAGATGCTGAAGCTTTCTTT
CDR3: CAISVQGGEVDAEAFF

V: TRBV28
size: -
J: TRBJ2-1
D: TRBD2
length: 20
DNA: TGTGCCAGCAGTTTAGTCCCCGGGCTAGCGGGAGGGCCGGAACAGAATGAGCAGTTCTTC
CDR3: CASSLVPGLAGGPEQNEQFF

V: TRBV13
size: -
J: TRBJ1-1
D: TRBD1
length: 15
DNA: TGTGCCAGCAGCTTAGCCCGGACAGGGTTGACTGAAGCTTTCTTT
CDR3: CASSLARTGLTEAFF

V: TRBV4-3
size: -
J: TRBJ2-3
D: TRBD2
length: 17
DNA: TGCGCCAGCAGCCAAGAGCCCAGCGGGAGTGGAACAGATACGCAGTATTTT
CDR3: CASSQEPSGSGTDTQYF

V: TRBV5-1
size: -
J: TRBJ2-5
D: -
length: 13
DNA: TGCGCCAGCAGCTTGGTTGGGGGGGAGACCCAGTACTTC
CDR3: CASSLVGGETQYF

V: TRBV4-2
size: -
J: TRBJ2-2
D: TRBD1
length: 16
DNA: TGTGCCAGCAGCCGGGACAGGGGCCACTACACCGGGGAGCTGTTTTTT
CDR3: CASSRDRGHYTGELFF

V: TRBV6-5
size: many
J: TRBJ1-2
D: -
length: 13
DNA: TGTGCCAGCACTCGGGGGGGAAGTCCTGGCTACACCTTC
CDR3: CASTRGGSPGYTF

V: TRBV20-1
size: -
J: TRBJ2-5
D: TRBD1
length: 11
DNA: TGCAGTGCCCAGGGGGTTTGGGCCCAGTACTTC
CDR3: CSAQGVWAQYF

V: TRBV4-1
size: -
J: TRBJ2-7
D: TRBD1
length: 17
DNA: TGCGCCAGCAGCCAAGATAGGGGGAGGACAGGGGATTACGAGCAGTACTTC
CDR3: CASSQDRGRTGDYEQYF

V: TRBV18
size: many
J: TRBJ2-7
D: TRBD1
length: 15
DNA: TGTGCCAGCTCGTCCGGACAGGGTCGGACCTACGAGCAGTACTTC
CDR3: CASSSGQGRTYEQYF

V: TRBV18
size: -
J: TRBJ1-5
D: -
length: 14
DNA: TGTGCCAGCTCACTTGACTATAGCAATCAGCCCCAGCATTTT
CDR3: CASSLDYSNQPQHF

V: TRBV7-2
size: -
J: TRBJ1-5
D: -
length: 16
DNA: TGTGCCAGCAGCCCACGGTTGGGCGTGGGCAATCAGCCCCAGCATTTT
CDR3: CASSPRLGVGNQPQHF

V: TRBV5-1
size: -
J: TRBJ2-3
D: TRBD2
length: 18
DNA: TGCGCCAGCAGCTTTGGCCTAGCGGGAGGGCCGGGGGCAGATACGCAGTATTTT
CDR3: CASSFGLAGGPGADTQYF

V: TRBV3-1/TRBV3-2
size: once
J: TRBJ2-7
D: TRBD2
length: 13
DNA: TGTGCCAGCACCGGGACTAGCGGCTACGAGCAGTACTTC
CDR3: CASTGTSGYEQYF

V: TRBV28
size: -
J: TRBJ2-7
D: -
length: 13
DNA: TGTGCCAGCACAACCCCCGGGGGGCTAGAGCAGTACTTC
CDR3: CASTTPGGLEQYF

V: TRBV7-9
size: few
J: TRBJ1-5
D: -
length: 14
DNA: TGTGCCAGCAGCTTTGGAGGGGTGGGTCAGCCCCAGCATTTT
CDR3: CASSFGGVGQPQHF

V: TRBV2
size: few
J: TRBJ2-7
D: -
length: 14
DNA: TGTGCCAGCACCCCAGGTGGGGGCAACTACGAGCAGTACTTC
CDR3: CASTPGGGNYEQYF

V: TRBV21-1
size: -
J: TRBJ2-1
D: -
length: 19
DNA: TGTGCCAGCAGCCCCCTGAGTTGGTCGCCTCGACTCTCCTACAATGAGCAGTTCTTC
CDR3: CASSPLSWSPRLSYNEQFF

V: TRBV19
size: -
J: TRBJ1-3
D: TRBD1
length: 16
DNA: TGTGCCAGTAGTATGGCAGGGGGACCCTCTGGAAACACCATATATTTT
CDR3: CASSMAGGPSGNTIYF

V: TRBV5-6
size: -
J: TRBJ1-1
D: -
length: 12
DNA: TGTGCCAGCAGCTTTCTCGGGGGAGAAGCTTTCTTT
CDR3: CASSFLGGEAFF

V: TRBV7-9
size: -
J: TRBJ2-1
D: TRBD2
length: 17
DNA: TGTGCCAGCAGCTTAGCGCCGGGACTAGCGGGAGTGGTTGAGCAGTTCTTC
CDR3: CASSLAPGLAGVVEQFF

V: TRBV29-1
size: -
J: TRBJ2-7
D: -
length: 13
DNA: TGCAGCCCCCGGTGGCGGCACCCCTACGAGCAGTACTTC
CDR3: CSPRWRHPYEQYF

V: TRBV4-1
size: -
J: TRBJ2-4
D: TRBD2
length: 19
DNA: TGCGCCAGCAGCCAAGCCCCCCCCCTAGCGGCCCTAGCCAAAAACATTCAGTACTTC
CDR3: CASSQAPPLAALAKNIQYF

V: TRBV5-1
size: many
J: TRBJ1-1
D: TRBD1
length: 13
DNA: TGCGCCAGCAGGACCGGACAGGGACCCCTGGCTTTCTTT
CDR3: CASRTGQGPLAFF

V: TRBV28
size: -
J: TRBJ1-2
D: TRBD1
length: 14
DNA: TGTGCCAGCAGTTTATCGGACAGGGAGGATGGCTACACCTTC
CDR3: CASSLSDREDGYTF

V: TRBV7-3
size: -
J: TRBJ2-2
D: -
length: 14
DNA: TGTGCCAGCAGCCCCGGGACGAACACCGGGGAGCTGTTTTTT
CDR3: CASSPGTNTGELFF

V: TRBV10-3
size: -
J: TRBJ2-1
D: TRBD2
length: 14
DNA: TGTGCCATCAGGAGGGACTACTCCTACAATGAGCAGTTCTTC
CDR3: CAIRRDYSYNEQFF

V: TRBV27
size: -
J: TRBJ1-5
D: TRBD1
length: 14
DNA: TGTGCCAGCAGTCTCGGACAGGGGGGTCAGCCCCAGCATTTT
CDR3: CASSLGQGGQPQHF

V: TRBV6-5
size: -
J: TRBJ2-7
D: TRBD1
length: 15
DNA: TGTGCCAGCAGCCTGGGACAGGGGGCCTCCTACGAGCAGTACTTC
CDR3: CASSLGQGASYEQYF

V: TRBV5-1
size: -
J: TRBJ1-4
D: TRBD1
length: 20
DNA: TGCGCCAGCAGCTCAAAACCCCTGGGTGGCGCGACAGGGTGGGCCGAAAAACTGTTTTTT
CDR3: CASSSKPLGGATGWAEKLFF

V: TRBV4-1
size: -
J: TRBJ2-3
D: TRBD2
length: 19
DNA: TGCGCCAGCAGCCAAGAGTTCGGGGGGTCCCCTTCCTGGGGAGATACGCAGTATTTT
CDR3: CASSQEFGGSPSWGDTQYF

V: TRBV5-4
size: -
J: TRBJ2-2
D: TRBD2
length: 16
DNA: TGTGCCAGCAGCTTCCGTGTGGGGGAGGGCCTCGGGGAGCTGTTTTTT
CDR3: CASSFRVGEGLGELFF

V: TRBV5-1
size: -
J: TRBJ2-1
D: TRBD2
length: 14
DNA: TGCGCCAGCAGCTTGGGTAGCGGGGGCAATGAGCAGTTCTTC
CDR3: CASSLGSGGNEQFF

V: TRBV21-1
size: -
J: TRBJ2-7
D: -
length: 14
DNA: TGTGCCAGCTTCCAGGGAAACCACACCTACGAGCAGTACTTC
CDR3: CASFQGNHTYEQYF

V: TRBV9
size: -
J: TRBJ2-1
D: TRBD2
length: 15
DNA: TGTGCCAGCAGCGTCAGCGGGAGTCCCAGCAATGAGCAGTTCTTC
CDR3: CASSVSGSPSNEQFF

V: TRBV4-3
size: -
J: TRBJ1-5
D: TRBD1
length: 18
DNA: TGCGCCAGCAGCCAAGATCTTAGGGACAGGGGATCCAATCAGCCCCAGCATTTT
CDR3: CASSQDLRDRGSNQPQHF

V: TRBV10-3
size: -
J: TRBJ1-2
D: -
length: 14
DNA: TGTGCCAGCCACCACGGGTCCTCGGGGTATGGCTACACCTTC
CDR3: CASHHGSSGYGYTF

V: TRBV20-1
size: -
J: TRBJ1-2
D: -
length: 11
DNA: TGCAGTGCTAGGCTCGGCTATGGCTACACCTTC
CDR3: CSARLGYGYTF

V: TRBV2
size: -
J: TRBJ2-5
D: -
length: 11
DNA: TGTGCCAGCAGCTACGAGGGGGCCCAGTACTTC
CDR3: CASSYEGAQYF

V: TRBV19
size: -
J: TRBJ1-1
D: -
length: 13
DNA: TGTGCCAGTAGTCCAGGGGTGAACACTGAAGCTTTCTTT
CDR3: CASSPGVNTEAFF

V: TRBV28
size: -
J: TRBJ2-2
D: TRBD1
length: 14
DNA: TGTGCCAGCCGCACGACAGGGGGCACCGGGGAGCTGTTTTTT
CDR3: CASRTTGGTGELFF

V: TRBV5-1
size: -
J: TRBJ1-5
D: -
length: 13
DNA: TGCGCCAGCAGCTTTTCCCCGGGGGGGCCCCAGCATTTT
CDR3: CASSFSPGGPQHF

V: TRBV29-1
size: -
J: TRBJ2-7
D: TRBD2
length: 11
DNA: TGCAGCGTCCTCCGGGGGGACGAGCAGTACTTC
CDR3: CSVLRGDEQYF

V: TRBV19
size: -
J: TRBJ1-2
D: TRBD1
length: 17
DNA: TGTGCCAGTAGTATAGAGAGGCGGGACAGGCCTAACTATGGCTACACCTTC
CDR3: CASSIERRDRPNYGYTF

V: TRBV2
size: -
J: TRBJ2-7
D: -
length: 14
DNA: TGTGCCAGCAGTACTGCTCCGCCCCCCTACGAGCAGTACTTC
CDR3: CASSTAPPPYEQYF

V: TRBV6-4
size: -
J: TRBJ2-5
D: TRBD2
length: 17
DNA: TGTGCCAGCAGTGGGGGGTCTAGCGGGAGGGCCGTAGAGACCCAGTACTTC
CDR3: CASSGGSSGRAVETQYF

V: TRBV5-4
size: -
J: TRBJ2-1
D: TRBD2
length: 17
DNA: TGTGCCAGCAGCCCCGGTGGGAGCGGGAGGGGGTGGGGTGAGCAGTTCTTC
CDR3: CASSPGGSGRGWGEQFF

V: TRBV5-6
size: -
J: TRBJ2-3
D: -
length: 15
DNA: TGTGCCAGCACCACCCTGGCCGGGAGCACAGATACGCAGTATTTT
CDR3: CASTTLAGSTDTQYF

V: TRBV29-1
size: -
J: TRBJ2-5
D: TRBD2
length: 14
DNA: TGCAGCGTTGGAGCTAGCGGGAGTGTGGAGACCCAGTACTTC
CDR3: CSVGASGSVETQYF

V: TRBV5-6
size: -
J: TRBJ2-3
D: -
length: 11
DNA: TGTGCCAGCAGCTCCCAGGGTACGCAGTATTTT
CDR3: CASSSQGTQYF

V: TRBV11-3
size: -
J: TRBJ2-2
D: -
length: 14
DNA: TGTGCCAGCAGCTTAGACACGAACACCGGGGAGCTGTTTTTT
CDR3: CASSLDTNTGELFF

V: TRBV6-6
size: -
J: TRBJ1-2
D: TRBD1
length: 16
DNA: TGTGCCAGCAGCCATACCCTATCCAGGGGGTCTTATGGCTACACCTTC
CDR3: CASSHTLSRGSYGYTF

V: TRBV30
size: -
J: TRBJ1-5
D: -
length: 14
DNA: TGTGCCTGGAGTGGGGGGGGGTTTGGTCAGCCCCAGCATTTT
CDR3: CAWSGGGFGQPQHF

V: TRBV7-8
size: -
J: TRBJ2-7
D: TRBD2
length: 14
DNA: TGTGCCAGCAGCCGGAGCGGGACCTACTACGAGCAGTACTTC
CDR3: CASSRSGTYYEQYF